This TCR beta chain was sequenced for a study of T cell responses to AZD1222 COVID-19 vaccine. Concerning this clone itself: Its target is not known.

Findings of the study overall: Repertoires were collected only later (after the peak T cell response had occurred).

Sequencing used immunoSEQ multiplex PCR; TCRdb keeps in-frame clones, though not all of them. The sample yields roughly 140,000 clones, 75% to 90% seen once. V was cut by 9 bases and J by 4 bases, with 17 bases left in between. The germline CDR1 and CDR2 sequences are LNHDA and SQIVND (reference sequence). This CDR3 is built from 14 residues. The chain couples TRBV19 to TRBJ2-3; D call uncertain. The specimen comprised peripheral blood, sampled on day 0 of AZD1222 vaccination. The origin of this receptor is an adult in good health. The CDR3 sequence is CASRLRPSADTQYF. The CDR3 DNA sequence: TGTGCCAGCCGTCTCCGCCCCTCCGCAGATACGCAGTATTTT.